At least ten counts were recorded for the clone carrying this TCR beta chain. Exclusion of patients followed from uncontrolled infection, other autoimmune disease, pregnancy or lactation. Germline V CDR1 and CDR2: MDHEN, SYDVKM. The CDR3 is made up of 13 amino acids. V lost 7 bases and J lost 4; bases outside the gene matches: 4. The source of the sample is a study of T cells in Graves' hyperthyroidism and ophthalmopathy. From RNA transcripts, TCR beta CDR3 regions were amplified. The primer set for the first-round RT-PCR of the TCR CDR3 was HTBI. TCRdb analysed the multiplex PCR reads with MiXCR anew, one entry per CDR3 protein. This repertoire shows some 340,000 distinct CDR3 sequences, roughly 15% found once; its top ten account for almost 35%.

Sequencing was done on a sample of blood. The receptor was isolated from a woman in her forties with Graves' ophthalmopathy. The genes are TRBV28 and TRBJ2-5, with 9 bases lining up with TRBD1. The DNA for the CDR3 is TGTGCCAGCAATACAGGGGGCACAGAGACCCAGTACTTC. It specifies CASNTGGTETQYF.